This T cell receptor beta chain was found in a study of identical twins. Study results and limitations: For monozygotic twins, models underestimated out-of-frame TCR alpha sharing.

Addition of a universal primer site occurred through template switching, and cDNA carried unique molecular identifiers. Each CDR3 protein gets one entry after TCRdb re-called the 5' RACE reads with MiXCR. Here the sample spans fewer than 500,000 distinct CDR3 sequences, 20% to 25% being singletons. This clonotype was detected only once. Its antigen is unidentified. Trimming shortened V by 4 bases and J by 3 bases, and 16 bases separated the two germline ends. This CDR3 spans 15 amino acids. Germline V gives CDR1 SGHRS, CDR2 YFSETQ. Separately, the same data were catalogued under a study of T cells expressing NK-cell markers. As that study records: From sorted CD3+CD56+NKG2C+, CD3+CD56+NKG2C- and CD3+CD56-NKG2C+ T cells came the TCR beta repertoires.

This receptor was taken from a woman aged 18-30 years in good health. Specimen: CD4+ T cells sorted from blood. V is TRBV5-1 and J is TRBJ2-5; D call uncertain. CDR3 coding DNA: TGCGCCAGCAGCCGCAAACCCTCCGCGGAAGAGACCCAGTACTTC. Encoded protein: CASSRKPSAEETQYF.